The 20 T cell receptor beta chains below were found in one sample sequenced in a study of T-cell memory formation after mild COVID-19. MiXCR was run by TCRdb on the 5' RACE reads, yielding one entry per CDR3 protein. The sample holds 250,000 to 300,000 distinct CDR3 sequences; around 8% are singletons and the top ten take about 20%. Sequenced material: PBMCs or a T cell subset sorted from them (not recorded which). The receptors were gathered from a man between 18 and 35 years old who had mild COVID-19 (a few samples of this study predate the infection). Cell type and time point are not known.

This clonotype was observed a few times. The chain couples TRBV6-5 to TRBJ2-1; the D gene is possibly TRBD1 (7 bases). CDR3 length: 14 amino acids. V was pared by 9 bases and J by 9 bases, with 21 bases between. CDR1 is MNHEY and CDR2 is SVGAGI in the germline V gene. The CDR3 is CASQMGGQKGEQFF. CDR3 DNA sequence: TGTGCCAGTCAAATGGGGGGACAGAAGGGTGAGCAGTTCTTC.

This clonotype came up a few times. The rearrangement links TRBV29-1 to TRBJ2-5; TRBD1 or TRBD2 may be the D gene (5 bases each). The germline V gene has CDR1 SQVTM and CDR2 ANQGSEA. The CDR3 sequence is 13 residues long. The V and J ends lost 6 bases and 0 bases respectively, with 11 bases between them. DNA for the CDR3: TGCAGCGTGCCCGGGACGGACCAAGAGACCCAGTACTTC. It is translated as CSVPGTDQETQYF.

This clonotype was detected ten times or more. This chain connects TRBV7-2 to TRBJ1-5; D not certain. This CDR3 region has 14 residues. Trimming removed 5 bases from V and 7 bases from J, with 15 bases in between. The germline V gene has CDR1 SGHTA and CDR2 FQGNSA. CDR3 sequence (DNA): TGTGCCAGCAGCCAGCTCACAGAGGGACAGCCCCAGCATTTT. Translated, it gives CASSQLTEGQPQHF. Using reference TRBV7-2 and TRBJ1-5 for the parts outside the CDR3, the full variable domain is GAGVSQSPSNKVTEKGKDVELRCDPISGHTALYWYRQSLGQGLEFLIYFQGNSAPDKSGLPSDRFSAERTGGSVSTLTIQRTQQEDSAVYLCASSQLTEGQPQHFGDGTRLSIL.

This clonotype has more than one count but fewer than ten. The V gene is TRBV7-6, the J gene TRBJ2-1, with TRBD2 matching 7 bases. This CDR3 is 15 amino acids long. V shed 4 bases and J 0 bases; nucleotides not matched to a gene: 3. Per germline, CDR1 SGHVS and CDR2 FNYEAQ. CDR3 protein: CASSSGGYSYNEQFF. The CDR3 coding sequence is TGTGCCAGCAGCTCCGGGGGGTACTCCTACAATGAGCAGTTCTTC.

This clonotype has at least ten counts. The rearrangement joins TRBV29-1 to TRBJ1-4; D unresolved. Germline CDR1 and CDR2: SQVTM and ANQGSEA. Trimming took off 7 bases at V and 8 bases at J, with 17 bases between the two ends. This CDR3 has 13 residues. The chain's CDR3 is CSGQSRVSEKLFF. Written as DNA, the CDR3 is TGCAGCGGCCAGTCCCGTGTATCCGAAAAACTGTTTTTT. Using reference TRBV29-1 and TRBJ1-4 for the parts outside the CDR3, the full variable domain is SAVISQKPSRDICQRGTSLTIQCQVDSQVTMMFWYRQQPGQSLTLIATANQGSEATYESGFVIDKFPISRPNLTFSTLTVSNMSPEDSSIYLCSGQSRVSEKLFFGSGTQLSVL.

The rearrangement uses TRBV24-1 and TRBJ2-1; 7 nucleotides align to TRBD1. Germline V lookup: CDR1 KGHDR, CDR2 SFDVKD. V lost 1 base and J lost 8; bases outside the gene matches: 4. This CDR3 is built from 14 residues. The CDR3 spells CATSDFGQGDEQFF. The CDR3 region has the DNA TGTGCCACCAGTGATTTTGGGCAGGGGGATGAGCAGTTCTTC.

In nucleotides, the CDR3 is TGTGCCAGCACCCGGGATTACAAAGATACGCAGTATTTT. It codes for CASTRDYKDTQYF. V gene TRBV7-2 combines with J gene TRBJ2-3; tentatively, D is TRBD2 (5 bases). Trimming left V 7 bases short and J 5 bases short, with 13 bases between. Germline CDR1 reads SGHTA; CDR2 reads FQGNSA. This CDR3 spans 13 amino acids.

Here the CDR3 reads CAISDTRQQSRYEQYF. The CDR3 nucleotides read TGTGCCATCAGCGATACCCGACAGCAATCTAGGTACGAGCAGTACTTC. The rearrangement joins TRBV10-3 to TRBJ2-7, with D possibly matching TRBD1 (5 bases). Per the germline V gene, CDR1 is ENHRY and CDR2 is SYGVKD. The V gene lost 6 bases and the J gene lost 4 bases, with 22 bases spanning the gap. This CDR3 is 16 amino acids long.

The chain couples TRBV12-3 or TRBV12-4 to TRBJ2-2; a possible D gene is TRBD2 (5 bases). The CDR3 totals 16 residues. With 5 bases removed from V and 4 bases from J, the gap between germline ends came to 17 bases. CDR3 bases: TGTGCCAGCAGTCCTAGGAGACTCCGGGGCACCGGGGAGCTGTTTTTT. Its protein is CASSPRRLRGTGELFF.

This clonotype turned up a few times. The genes are TRBV2 and TRBJ1-1; D is unclear. CDR1 and CDR2 (germline): SNHLY, FYNNEI. The CDR3 consists of 10 residues. With 3 bases removed from V and 7 bases from J, the gap between germline ends came to 3 bases. The CDR3 protein is CASSDNEAFF. The CDR3 DNA reads TGTGCCAGCAGTGATAATGAAGCTTTCTTT.

This clonotype was counted between two and nine times. J is TRBJ1-2 and V is TRBV29-1; weak D call: TRBD1 (6 bases). The length of the CDR3 is 12 residues. The germline CDR1 and CDR2 sequences are SQVTM and ANQGSEA. The V gene lost 3 bases and the J gene lost 2 bases, with 7 bases spanning the gap. This chain's CDR3 is CSVEGTNYGYTF. CDR3 DNA: TGCAGCGTTGAGGGGACAAACTATGGCTACACCTTC.

This clonotype was picked up a small number of times. The chain is built from TRBV24-1 and TRBJ2-7; D is possibly TRBD1 or TRBD2 (5 bases each). The germline gives CDR1 KGHDR, CDR2 SFDVKD. Trimming pared 7 bases from V and 0 bases from J, leaving 12 bases between. This CDR3 contains 14 residues. CDR3 coding DNA: TGTGCCACCAGCGGGACGGAACGCTCCTACGAGCAGTACTTC. Residues: CATSGTERSYEQYF.

This clonotype was picked up a small number of times. The CDR3: CASSPSGGGGTQYF. The CDR3 nucleotides read TGTGCCAGCAGCCCGTCGGGAGGCGGGGGCACCCAGTACTTC. V is TRBV7-3 and J is TRBJ2-5; TRBD2 might be the D (7 bases). This CDR3 is 14 amino acids long. The V and J ends lost 5 bases and 8 bases respectively, with 18 bases between them. Per germline, CDR1 SGHTA and CDR2 FQGTGA.

This clonotype occurred a few times. This rearrangement joins TRBV10-3 to TRBJ2-1, with 7 bases lining up with TRBD2. Germline V gene sequence: CDR1 ENHRY, CDR2 SYGVKD. V gave up 6 bases and J gave up 7 bases; unmatched junction bases: 12. The CDR3 has 15 amino acids. The CDR3 nucleotides read TGTGCCATCAGGACGGACGGGATGGGGGGGAATGAGCAGTTCTTC. This encodes CAIRTDGMGGNEQFF.

The J gene is TRBJ2-3, the V gene TRBV7-6; 10 bases are a match to TRBD2. The V and J ends lost 5 bases and 6 bases, in that order; junction bases with no gene match: 11. This CDR3 is built from 16 residues. Germline loops: CDR1 SGHVS, CDR2 FNYEAQ. CDR3 DNA sequence: TGTGCCAGCAGCACCTCAGCGGGGGGGCCCTTGGATACGCAGTATTTT. This translates into CASSTSAGGPLDTQYF.

This clonotype was seen more than once but under ten times. The chain's CDR3 is CASTWGGPVTEAFF. CDR3 in DNA: TGTGCCAGCACCTGGGGGGGCCCAGTCACTGAAGCTTTCTTT. The chain recombines TRBV12-3 or TRBV12-4 with TRBJ1-1; a possible D gene is TRBD1 (6 bases). The CDR3 is 14 amino acids. V dropped 7 bases and J dropped 4 bases, with 16 bases sitting between them.

The V and J genes are TRBV10-3 and TRBJ2-3; 11 nucleotides line up with TRBD2. CDR1 is ENHRY, CDR2 SYGVKD, per germline. The CDR3 is made up of 16 amino acids. After removal of 6 bases from V and 0 bases from J, the junction contained 5 bases not matched to a gene. The CDR3 DNA sequence: TGTGCCATCAGACTAGCGGGGGCCCCGAGCACAGATACGCAGTATTTT. Its translation is CAIRLAGAPSTDTQYF.

V gene TRBV6-2 or TRBV6-3 combines with J gene TRBJ2-7, with D perhaps assigned TRBD1 or TRBD2 (5 bases each). Germline CDR1 reads MNHEY; CDR2 reads SVGEGT. This CDR3 spans 11 amino acids. Trimming took off 10 bases at V and 2 bases at J, with 9 bases between the two ends. CDR3 coding DNA: TGTGCCACCTGGGACGCCTACGAGCAGTACGTC. This gives the protein CATWDAYEQYV.

This clonotype was observed a handful of times. The chain couples TRBV15 to TRBJ2-2; TRBD1 agrees at 7 bases. With V trimmed by 5 bases and J by 2 bases, 5 bases remained unmatched. CDR1 and CDR2 (germline): LNHNV, YYDKDF (reference sequence). This CDR3 is 15 amino acids long. In DNA, the CDR3 is TGTGCCACCAGCTGGGGACAGCGTAACACCGGGGAGCTGTTTTTT. It specifies CATSWGQRNTGELFF.

This clonotype occurred a few times. This chain links TRBV13 with TRBJ1-1, with D perhaps matching TRBD1 (5 bases). This CDR3 region has 14 residues. Germline values: CDR1 PRHDT, CDR2 FYEKMQ (reference sequence). The V end was cut by 5 bases, the J end by 1 base, with 11 bases between. CDR3 nucleotide sequence: TGTGCCAGCAGCAAGGGACGGCCGAACACTGAAGCTTTCTTT. Translation: CASSKGRPNTEAFF.